This TCR beta chain was sequenced for a study of shared clonotypes between healthy human individuals (dated by TCRdb to 2018 to 2021). About the full investigation: The cohort comprised two women and a few men aged 18 to 49 years. For each donor, three plates each were used for CD4 naive and CD4 memory, two plates were used for CD8 naive, and one plate was used for CD8 memory. The study deeply sequenced blood TCR repertoires of about 5 healthy adults to estimate repertoire size and the extent of clonotype sharing between individuals. Different laboratories and diverse techniques were used to prepare libraries and sequence TCR repertoires, to increase sequencing depth and limit assay-specific biases. Leukapheresis yielded between about 0.85 and 9.5 billion PBMCs per donor.

Using the deep immunoSEQ assay, TCR CDR3 regions were amplified from genomic DNA by multiplex PCR. Extracted genomic DNA from each cell subset was spread evenly across all wells of several immunoSEQ 96-well plates, with each plate serving as a replicate. For sorted subsets, about 200 ng genomic DNA, equal to 30,000 or so T cell genomes, was loaded into each replicate PCR. The purified libraries were quantified using a Qubit 3.0 fluorometer, sized with a Bioanalyzer 2100, and then quantified again using the KAPA Library Quantification kit. Every immunoSEQ 96-well plate was sequenced on a dedicated single-read 150-cycle Illumina NextSeq 550 flow cell. The authors' analysis ran thus. The immunoSEQ output contained only junctional sequences without quality scores, so filtering could not match that applied to full-length reads. Sequences were annotated with PyIR, a Python wrapper for IgBLAST v1.9, and V/J genes and CDR3 were assigned using IMGT germline references. Reads with weak V/J assignments (E-value above 1e-6), missing CDR3, stop codons, out-of-frame junctions, or ambiguous translated residues were removed. A V3J clonotype was defined by an identical inferred V gene, J gene, and CDR3 amino acid sequence. To compute the percentage overlap between repertoires, the number of shared unique clonotypes was divided by the size of the smaller repertoire. Repertoire richness was assessed with RTK rarefaction, the Chao1 estimator, and Recon v2.1 estimates of unobserved clonotypes. Generation probabilities for all TCRbeta clonotypes obtained by the gDNA method from several donors were computed using OLGA. TCRdb mirrors the immuneACCESS table, restricted to in-frame sequences. Some clones are absent from its copies; in checked studies, under half trace to an unresolved V gene, and the reason for the others is unknown. That table gives V, J and clone size, and the DNA gave D and trimming. The sample data list roughly 1 million clones, and around four fifths of these were observed just once. The ten largest clones represent about 1.5% of the sample.

V loses 5 bases at its end and J loses 7 bases; junction bases beyond the gene matches: 16. The germline V gene supplies CDR1 SGHVS and CDR2 FQNEAQ. There are 17 amino acids in the CDR3, from cysteine to phenylalanine inclusive. Just the 51-base CDR3 DNA is kept, in frame starting at base 1. General study outcomes and caveats: About 5% of naive CD4, roughly 3.5% of naive CD8, 2.3% of memory CD4, and 0.4% of memory CD8 clonotypes were shared across several donors. Pairwise subsampling indicated that sequencing depth was expected to affect the degree of clonotype sharing among donors. Sampling was restricted to blood, and TCR repertoires in tissue are likely to differ from TCR repertoires in blood. Because the study included only a small number of donors, the genetic and exposure-history diversity represented was limited. Clonotypes shared by all four sorted-subset donors showed higher generation probabilities than non-shared clonotypes. Naive subsets generally had larger estimated clonotype richness than memory subsets did. Rarefaction of sorted-subset datasets indicated incomplete sequencing despite the large sequencing depth.

As concerns this clone: Its recognized antigen is unknown. Per-nucleotide qualities are absent, and no much larger clonotype sits a single base away.

The donors were healthy, HIV-negative adults who had no recently reported acute infections or vaccinations. Every donor was a Caucasian adult living in Nashville, Tennessee, USA. CD4+ T cells were enriched by magnetic negative selection; naive cells were then positively selected on CD45RA, and the negative fraction formed the memory subset. Blood was obtained by leukapheresis, after which PBMCs were separated by Ficoll-Histopaque density gradient centrifugation and cryopreserved in liquid nitrogen vapor phase. Analytical flow cytometry was used to check the purity and quantity of every magnetically sorted T cell population. Genomic DNA was isolated from every sorted fraction and measured by UV absorbance on a Nanodrop 2000c.

Material: memory CD4+ T cells sorted from blood. The meaning of the sample's cell subset or site label: CD45RA-negative fraction. This TCR was recovered from a man between 18 and 35 years old in good health. The chain links TRBV7-8 with TRBJ2-4; 8 bases in the middle match TRBD1. The CDR3 reads as follows: CASSGWDRTKEGNIQYF. The DNA sequence is TGTGCCAGCAGCGGGTGGGACAGGACAAAGGAGGGGAACATTCAGTACTTC.